The next 21 T cell receptor beta chains were all read from a single sample in a study of OX40 agonist ivuxolimab in advanced cancers. Here immunoSEQ multiplex PCR was the method, and the copy in TCRdb shows in-frame clones only, minus some. The sample has some 80,000 clones; roughly 92% are singletons. The source material was CD4+ or CD8+ T cells sorted from blood, sampled in a trial of the OX40 agonist ivuxolimab. These receptors originate from an adult with an advanced solid tumor such as melanoma, head and neck, liver or kidney cancer.

The chain carries TRBV20-1 and TRBJ1-1; no definite D call. In germline, CDR1 is DFQATT, CDR2 SNEGSKA (reference sequence). V lost 5 bases and J lost 2, with 6 bases in between. CDR3 length equals 11 residues. The CDR3 DNA reads TGCAGTGCTCCCAGTAACACTGAAGCTTTCTTT. Translation gives CSAPSNTEAFF.

The J gene is TRBJ1-1, the V gene TRBV5-4, with 8 bases matching TRBD1. Germline CDR1 SGHNT, CDR2 YYREEE (reference sequence). V lost 0 bases and J lost 6; bases outside the gene matches: 7. CDR3 length equals 15 residues. The CDR3 loop is CASSLAPDREAEAFF. The CDR3 DNA reads TGTGCCAGCAGCTTGGCCCCGGACAGGGAAGCTGAAGCTTTCTTT. The full variable domain, with the rest looked up from reference TRBV5-4 and TRBJ1-1, is ETGVTQSPTHLIKTRGQQVTLRCSSQSGHNTVSWYQQALGQGPQFIFQYYREEENGRGNFPPRFSGLQFPNYSSELNVNALELDDSALYLCASSLAPDREAEAFFGQGTRLTVV.

CDR3 region: CASSGAGDYEQYF. Written as DNA, the CDR3 is TGTGCCAGCAGCGGCGCAGGGGACTACGAGCAGTACTTC. J is TRBJ2-7 and V is TRBV2, with D perhaps TRBD1 (6 bases). Germline V gene lookup returns CDR1 SNHLY and CDR2 FYNNEI. V was shortened by 6 bases and J by 3 bases, with 12 bases between the two germline ends. The CDR3 sequence is 13 residues long.

For the CDR3, the DNA is TGTGCCAGCAGCTTAGGGACTAGCGGGGACGAGCAGTACTTC. It specifies CASSLGTSGDEQYF. The chain has TRBV7-6 and TRBJ2-7; 12 bases fit TRBD2. J gave up 5 bases and V 1 base, and 0 bases lay outside the gene matches. Germline CDR1 reads SGHVS; CDR2 reads FNYEAQ. This CDR3 contains 14 residues. Drawing the rest from reference TRBV7-6 and TRBJ2-7, the complete variable domain is GAGVSQSPRYKVTKRGQDVALRCDPISGHVSLYWYRQALGQGPEFLTYFNYEAQQDKSGLPNDRFSAERPEGSISTLTIQRTEQRDSAMYRCASSLGTSGDEQYFGPGTRLTVT.

This chain uses TRBV5-4 with TRBJ2-7, with a possible D match to TRBD1 (6 bases). V lost 2 bases to trimming and J lost 3 bases, with 15 bases between them. Germline V gene sequence: CDR1 SGHNT, CDR2 YYREEE (reference sequence). The CDR3 is made up of 15 amino acids. The CDR3 region is CASSLEGVLSYEQYF. CDR3 DNA: TGTGCCAGCAGCTTAGAGGGGGTGTTGAGCTACGAGCAGTACTTC.

This chain connects TRBV19 to TRBJ1-5; no reliable D call. Germline CDR1 is LNHDA and CDR2 is SQIVND (reference sequence). The CDR3 runs to 13 residues. V was trimmed by 3 bases and J by 0 bases, leaving 3 bases between them. The CDR3: CASSIASNQPQHF. DNA for the CDR3: TGTGCCAGTAGTATCGCTAGCAATCAGCCCCAGCATTTT.

Only one count was recorded for this clone. For the CDR3, the DNA is TGCGCCAGCAGTGAAGGCTGGGAGTACGAGCAGTACTTC. Translating gives CASSEGWEYEQYF. The chain joins TRBV10-2 to TRBJ2-7; tentative D call: TRBD2 (5 bases). The CDR3 consists of 13 residues. Germline CDR1 and CDR2: WSHSY and SAAADI. Trimming cost V 3 bases and J 4 bases, with 10 bases left between them.

V usage is TRBV30 and J usage is TRBJ2-1; 8 nucleotides align to TRBD1. Germline CDR1 GTSNPN, CDR2 SVGIG (reference sequence). This CDR3 has 12 residues. V gave up 5 bases and J gave up 9 bases; unmatched junction bases: 6. DNA of the CDR3: TGTGCCTGGTACCGGACAGGGACTGAGCAGTTCTTC. Translating it yields CAWYRTGTEQFF.

The chain has TRBV18 and TRBJ2-7; the D is unclear. CDR1 is KGHSH and CDR2 is LQKENI in the germline V gene. V lost 2 bases, J lost 1 base, and 15 bases lay in between. The CDR3 length is 16 residues. The CDR3 here is CASSPSWPGSSYEQYF. DNA of the CDR3: TGTGCCAGCTCACCAAGTTGGCCGGGCTCATCCTACGAGCAGTACTTC. Full variable domain (missing parts from reference TRBV18 and TRBJ2-7): NAGVMQNPRHLVRRRGQEARLRCSPMKGHSHVYWYRQLPEEGLKFMVYLQKENIIDESGMPKERFSAEFPKEGPSILRIQQVVRGDSAAYFCASSPSWPGSSYEQYFGPGTRLTVT.

CDR3 amino acids: CASSLSGTGAYEQYF. CDR3 DNA: TGTGCCAGCAGTTTATCTGGGACAGGGGCCTACGAGCAGTACTTC. The rearrangement links TRBV27 to TRBJ2-7; 10 bases agree with TRBD1. V shed 0 bases, J shed 2 bases, and the junction held 1 base outside the gene matches. This CDR3 contains 15 residues. Germline CDR1 is MNHEY and CDR2 is SMNVEV (reference sequence).

This chain joins TRBV6-1 and TRBJ2-1; 9 nucleotides match TRBD2. After removal of 6 bases from V and 4 bases from J, the junction contained 7 bases not matched to a gene. In germline, CDR1 is MNHNS, CDR2 SASEGT. CDR3 length: 15 amino acids. CDR3 sequence reads: CASRMTSGRYNEQFF. CDR3 nucleotide sequence: TGTGCCAGCAGAATGACTAGCGGCCGTTACAATGAGCAGTTCTTC.

V usage is TRBV6-5 and J usage is TRBJ1-5; 7 bases agree with TRBD1. The ends lost 6 bases at V and 4 bases at J; junction bases unmatched: 6. Germline assignment: CDR1 MNHEY and CDR2 SVGAGI. The CDR3 length is 14 residues. The CDR3 sequence: CASRTTGRNQPQHF. The CDR3 bases are TGTGCCAGCAGAACGACAGGGAGGAATCAGCCCCAGCATTTT.

The CDR3: CASRRTGLGEKLFF. In nucleotides, the CDR3 is TGTGCCAGCAGGCGGACTGGCCTCGGGGAAAAACTGTTTTTT. This rearrangement joins TRBV27 to TRBJ1-4; D gene unclear. The CDR3 sequence is 14 residues long. V dropped 6 bases and J dropped 8 bases, with 16 bases sitting between them. Germline CDR1 and CDR2: MNHEY and SMNVEV (reference sequence).

The chain employs TRBV6-1 and TRBJ2-7; 9 bases are a match to TRBD2. The germline CDR1 and CDR2 sequences are MNHNS and SASEGT. V was pared by 5 bases and J by 9 bases, with 14 bases of the junction left unmatched. The CDR3 has 15 amino acids. The chain's CDR3 is CASSFQRGDSWRQYF. CDR3 bases: TGTGCCAGCAGTTTTCAGCGGGGGGACTCTTGGAGGCAGTACTTC.

This chain joins TRBV7-3 and TRBJ1-5; D is undetermined. V was shortened by 1 base and J by 9 bases, with 7 bases between the two germline ends. The CDR3 runs to 12 residues. The germline CDR1 and CDR2 sequences are SGHTA and FQGTGA. In nucleotides, the CDR3 is TGTGCCAGCAGCTTAATGGGCGGGCCCCAGCATTTT. This sequence encodes CASSLMGGPQHF.

This clone was found once. The chain links TRBV5-1 to TRBJ1-2; TRBD1 aligns across 8 bases. The germline V gene encodes CDR1 SGHRS and CDR2 YFSETQ. Trimming cost V 2 bases and J 7 bases; bases outside gene matches: 7. The CDR3 sequence is 14 residues long. The chain's CDR3 is CASSLAGGPTGYTF. The CDR3 nucleotides read TGCGCCAGCAGCTTAGCAGGGGGCCCCACTGGCTACACCTTC.

The chain joins TRBV6-1 to TRBJ2-3; 12 positions match TRBD2. Germline V gene lookup returns CDR1 MNHNS and CDR2 SASEGT. V shed 2 bases, J shed 4 bases, and the junction held 7 bases outside the gene matches. The CDR3 contains 17 residues. The CDR3 region is CASSEWTSGIVADTQYF. The CDR3 bases are TGTGCCAGCAGTGAATGGACTAGCGGGATAGTGGCAGATACGCAGTATTTT.

V and J are TRBV19 and TRBJ1-3; TRBD1 is a possible D gene (6 bases). Trimming took off 8 bases at V and 1 base at J, with 12 bases between the two ends. Germline CDR1 reads LNHDA; CDR2 reads SQIVND (reference sequence). This CDR3 spans 14 amino acids. CDR3 region: CASRYRESGNTIYF. The DNA for the CDR3 is TGTGCCAGTCGTTACAGGGAGTCTGGAAACACCATATATTTT.

This chain connects TRBV5-1 to TRBJ1-4, with unresolved D. The CDR3 runs 15 residues. Germline V gives CDR1 SGHRS, CDR2 YFSETQ. V lost 0 bases and J lost 12, with 18 bases in between. The CDR3, as DNA: TGCGCCAGCAGCTTGGGTCTGCGAGATCCTATGGAACTGTTTTTT. Protein sequence: CASSLGLRDPMELFF.

This sequence joins TRBV2 and TRBJ2-4; D uncertain. Trimming shortened V by 4 bases and J by 0 bases, and 7 bases separated the two germline ends. The CDR3 is made up of 14 amino acids. The V gene's germline CDR1 is SNHLY and CDR2 FYNNEI. The CDR3 DNA reads as TGTGCCAGCAGTGGGCAGTTAGCCAAAAACATTCAGTACTTC. Encoded protein: CASSGQLAKNIQYF.

The V and J genes are TRBV7-8 and TRBJ2-7, with D possibly being TRBD2 (5 bases). Deletions cut 5 bases from V and 7 bases from J, with 21 bases between. Germline CDR1 is SGHVS and CDR2 is FQNEAQ. The CDR3 totals 15 residues. In DNA, the CDR3 is TGTGCCAGCAGCGCCCTAATCACCGGTGAGGGTGAGCAGTACTTC. Protein product: CASSALITGEGEQYF. The variable domain in full, completed from reference TRBV7-8 and TRBJ2-7, reads GAGVSQSPRYKVAKRGQDVALRCDPISGHVSLFWYQQALGQGPEFLTYFQNEAQLDKSGLPSDRFFAERPEGSVSTLKIQRTQQEDSAVYLCASSALITGEGEQYFGPGTRLTVT.